This TCR beta chain came from a study of shared clonotypes between healthy human individuals. V dropped 10 bases and J dropped 1; count of bases not matched to a gene: 10. The CDR3 length is 15 residues. CDR1 MDHEN and CDR2 SYDVKM come from the germline V gene. Donors, healthy HIV-negative adults, lacked recent acute infections or vaccinations. Some clones are missing from TCRdb's copy, which holds only in-frame ones; the method was immunoSEQ multiplex PCR. The sample includes about 2 million clones, roughly 94% of them seen just once. The rearrangement uses TRBV28 and TRBJ2-3; TRBD2 aligns across 8 bases. The sequenced material came from naive CD4+ T cells sorted from blood. As for subset: CD45RA+ positively selected. The TCR originated in a man aged 18 to 29 in good health. The CDR3 DNA reads TGTGCCACTCAGATGCTCGGGGGGGGCACAGATACGCAGTATTTT. Amino acid sequence: CATQMLGGGTDTQYF. Supplemented by reference TRBV28 and TRBJ2-3, the full variable domain reads DVKVTQSSRYLVKRTGEKVFLECVQDMDHENMFWYRQDPGLGLRLIYFSYDVKMKEKGDIPEGYSVSREKKERFSLILESASTNQTSMYLCATQMLGGGTDTQYFGPGTRLTVL.